A single sample is the source of the 14 T cell receptor beta chains below, sequenced in a study of blood T cell repertoires in COVID-19. Libraries were prepared by immunoSEQ multiplex PCR; TCRdb keeps only in-frame clonotypes and omits some of them. The sample includes roughly 27,000 clones, over 70% seen only once; the top ten take around 15%. Sequencing was carried out using peripheral blood. The receptors here all came from a man older than 75 with active or convalescent COVID-19.

The chain joins TRBV4-2 to TRBJ2-3, with D perhaps TRBD2 (6 bases). Germline CDR1 and CDR2: LGHNA and YNFKEQ. V dropped 4 bases and J dropped 1 base, with 12 bases sitting between them. This CDR3 spans 15 amino acids. The CDR3 region has the DNA TGTGCCAGCAGCCCCGACGGGGGACGCACAGATACGCAGTATTTT. This gives the protein CASSPDGGRTDTQYF.

The chain carries TRBV11-2 and TRBJ1-5, with 9 bases lining up with TRBD1. Trimming took 5 bases from V and 3 from J; bases not matched to a gene: 5. Germline CDR1 and CDR2: SGHAT and FQNNGV. The CDR3 extends over 15 amino acids. CDR3 in amino acids: CASSQQGALNQPQHF. Here the CDR3 DNA reads TGTGCCAGCAGCCAACAGGGGGCCCTCAATCAGCCCCAGCATTTT.

CDR3 loop: CASSLGKSGRGTDTQYF. The CDR3 DNA is TGCGCCAGCAGCTTAGGAAAAAGCGGGAGGGGCACAGATACGCAGTATTTT. The chain recombines TRBV5-1 with TRBJ2-3; 10 bases are shared with TRBD2. Germline V gene lookup returns CDR1 SGHRS and CDR2 YFSETQ. J was trimmed by 1 base and V by 2 bases; bases with no gene match: 7. The CDR3 is 17 residues long. Variable domain in full (rest from reference TRBV5-1 and TRBJ2-3): KAGVTQTPRYLIKTRGQQVTLSCSPISGHRSVSWYQQTPGQGLQFLFEYFSETQRNKGNFPGRFSGRQFSNSRSEMNVSTLELGDSALYLCASSLGKSGRGTDTQYFGPGTRLTVL.

V and J are TRBV6-2 or TRBV6-3 and TRBJ2-1; 10 bases line up with TRBD2. The V gene end was trimmed by 2 bases and the J gene end by 6 bases; junction bases not matched to a gene: 10. In germline, CDR1 is MNHEY, CDR2 SVGEGT. The CDR3 covers 17 residues. CDR3 protein: CASSYPPTSGFFNEQFF. The CDR3 region has the DNA TGTGCCAGCAGTTACCCGCCGACTAGCGGGTTCTTCAATGAGCAGTTCTTC.

The gene calls are TRBV4-3 and TRBJ1-4; possibly TRBD1 for D (5 bases). Trimming pared 0 bases from V and 11 bases from J, leaving 10 bases between. The CDR3 runs to 13 residues. Germline values: CDR1 LGHNA, CDR2 YSLEER. CDR3 coding DNA: TGCGCCAGCAGCCAAGATCTCAGGGTTAAACTGTTTTTT. This encodes CASSQDLRVKLFF.

J is TRBJ2-2 and V is TRBV15, with no clear D. The V and J ends lost 4 bases and 6 bases respectively, with 9 bases between them. The CDR3 loop spans 13 amino acids. Germline CDR1 reads LNHNV; CDR2 reads YYDKDF (reference sequence). The CDR3 DNA follows: TGTGCCACCAGCAATACAGTGCCCGGGGAGCTGTTTTTT. It is translated as CATSNTVPGELFF.

This clone was found once. V gene TRBV5-8 combines with J gene TRBJ1-5; 12 positions agree with TRBD1. The length of the CDR3 is 15 residues. V dropped 6 bases and J dropped 6; count of bases not matched to a gene: 7. Germline CDR1 and CDR2: SGHTS and YDEGEE. As DNA, the CDR3 is TGTGCCAGCACCAAGGGACAGGGGGCCGTTCAGCCCCAGCATTTT. Its translation is CASTKGQGAVQPQHF.

The chain uses TRBV29-1 and TRBJ2-2; 10 nucleotides line up with TRBD2. V trimming: 3 bases; J trimming: 6 bases; junction bases outside the gene matches: 4. This CDR3 is built from 14 residues. Germline CDR1 reads SQVTM; CDR2 reads ANQGSEA. CDR3: CSVEPSGRSGELFF. In nucleotides, the CDR3 is TGCAGCGTTGAGCCTAGCGGGAGATCCGGGGAGCTGTTTTTT.

The chain employs TRBV2 and TRBJ1-3; 9 nucleotides match TRBD1. The CDR3 loop spans 15 amino acids. From germline, CDR1 is SNHLY and CDR2 FYNNEI. Germline trimming cut 6 bases from V and 4 bases from J; bases unmatched to any gene: 7. DNA of the CDR3: TGTGCCAGCAGCCCGGGACAGGGATCCGGAAACACCATATATTTT. It specifies CASSPGQGSGNTIYF.

The gene calls are TRBV19 and TRBJ2-5; TRBD2 is a possible D gene (6 bases). The V gene lost 1 base and the J gene lost 5 bases, with 14 bases spanning the gap. This CDR3 is 15 amino acids long. The germline V gene encodes CDR1 LNHDA and CDR2 SQIVND (reference sequence). CDR3 residues: CASSIVAGKGETQYF. The CDR3 DNA sequence: TGTGCCAGTAGTATAGTCGCGGGGAAGGGGGAGACCCAGTACTTC.

The rearrangement joins TRBV21-1 to TRBJ2-7; the table's D call, TRBD2, has no DNA check behind it. TRBV21-1 is a pseudogene. CDR3 length: 16 residues. CDR3 DNA sequence: TGTGCCAGCAGCAAAGGGGCTTTAGCGGGAGTGACCGAGCAGTACTTC. It is translated as CASSKGALAGVTEQYF.

This rearrangement joins TRBV10-2 to TRBJ1-5; TRBD1 might be the D (5 bases). CDR1 WSHSY and CDR2 SAAADI come from the germline V gene. The ends were cut back, 6 bases at V and 6 bases at J, with 15 bases in the middle. The CDR3 has 14 residues. The CDR3 spells CASRPGQVRQPQHF. In DNA, the CDR3 is TGCGCCAGCAGACCCGGACAAGTCCGTCAGCCCCAGCATTTT.

This chain uses TRBV13 with TRBJ2-1, with 9 bases matching TRBD2. The ends lost 1 base at V and 7 bases at J; junction bases unmatched: 8. Germline V CDR1 and CDR2: PRHDT, FYEKMQ (reference sequence). This CDR3 region has 16 residues. In DNA form, the CDR3 reads TGTGCCAGCAGCTTAGTGGGTAGCGGGGGTCGGAATGAGCAGTTCTTC. This gives the protein CASSLVGSGGRNEQFF.

This chain joins TRBV3-1 (or the pseudogene TRBV3-2) and TRBJ1-2, with TRBD1 identical over 7 bases. There are 13 residues in the CDR3. Germline lookup yields CDR1 LGHDT and CDR2 YNNKEL (reference sequence). V gave up 6 bases and J gave up 4 bases; unmatched junction bases: 5. CDR3 region: CASSREGAYGYTF. The CDR3 DNA reads as TGTGCCAGCAGTCGAGAGGGGGCCTATGGCTACACCTTC.